The clone carrying this T cell receptor (beta chain) was seen only a few times. Antigen specificity is unknown. The data are from a study of spatial heterogeneity in lung cancer. Overall study findings and caveats: Counts of expanded alpha and beta TCRs within tumors tracked the tumor nonsynonymous mutation count.

Time point noted: sample taken at primary tumor resection. The CDR3 has 16 residues. CDR1 SGHTA and CDR2 FQGNSA come from the germline V gene. After removal of 5 bases from V and 12 bases from J, the junction contained 17 bases not matched to a gene. TCRdb ran MiXCR on the 5' RACE reads and lists one entry per CDR3 protein. The repertoire includes more than 25,000 distinct CDR3 sequences, just over 7% of them detected once, and approximately 25% sits in the top ten. The specimen comprised lung tumor tissue, sampled at surgery. V gene TRBV7-2 combines with J gene TRBJ2-1, with 9 bases aligning to TRBD1. The clonotype was recovered from a male donor with early-stage non-small cell lung cancer. CDR3 amino acids: CASSPHLGQGSRGQFF. DNA of the CDR3: TGTGCCAGCAGCCCCCATCTGGGACAGGGAAGCAGAGGGCAGTTCTTC.